This record concerns one TCR beta chain sequence. Its antigen is still unknown. These data come from a study of T cell repertoires in cytomegalovirus infection. Whole-study findings and limits: Ex vivo, HLA-C-restricted CMV-specific TCR beta clonotypes prevailed over the rest of the response.

CDR3 length: 17 amino acids. Germline V CDR1 and CDR2: MDHEN, SYDVKM. With V trimmed by 6 bases and J by 0 bases, 12 bases remained unmatched. MiXCR, run by TCRdb on the reads, gives a single entry per CDR3 protein. Altogether around 770,000 distinct CDR3 sequences are present, 25% to 30% being singletons, with the ten largest covering over 10%. This receptor was taken from a human donor in good health (CMV status not recorded). Some clones in this sample may be carry-over from other donors' samples. This chain links TRBV28 with TRBJ2-5; 8 nucleotides line up with TRBD1. Specimen: cultured CD8+ T cells from PBMCs, collected from culture after CMV antigen stimulation. The CDR3: CASRPGQGWDYQETQYF. DNA of the CDR3: TGTGCCAGCAGGCCTGGACAGGGATGGGACTACCAAGAGACCCAGTACTTC.